The 31 T cell receptor beta chains listed next were all sequenced from one sample in a study of cytomegalovirus exposure and HLA in healthy donors. PCR was performed using 60 Vbeta and 13 Jbeta primers. Clones were read by immunoSEQ multiplex PCR, and TCRdb kept only the in-frame ones, dropping some. The table has about 99,000 clones, around 82% seen once. Specimen: PBMCs. The receptors here all came from a young woman in good health and CMV-seropositive.

The V call is TRBV11-2, the J call TRBJ1-3; D unclear. Trimming stripped 5 bases from V and 1 base from J, with 12 bases between. CDR3 size: 15 residues. From germline, CDR1 is SGHAT and CDR2 FQNNGV. The DNA of the CDR3 is TGTGCCAGCAGCCCCATCTCACGGTCTGGAAACACCATATATTTT. It encodes CASSPISRSGNTIYF.

The chain employs TRBV7-9 and TRBJ1-3; D gene ambiguous. V lost 3 bases and J 11 bases, leaving 8 bases between the germline ends. Germline V gives CDR1 SEHNR, CDR2 FQNEAQ (reference sequence). The CDR3 is 11 residues long. CDR3 residues: CASSFGWPIYF. CDR3 nucleotides: TGTGCCAGCAGCTTTGGCTGGCCCATATATTTT.

This clone is a singleton in its sample. This rearrangement joins TRBV5-4 to TRBJ2-5; D uncertain. Per germline, CDR1 SGHNT and CDR2 YYREEE (reference sequence). This CDR3 comprises 13 residues. V lost 1 base and J 3 bases, leaving 7 bases between the germline ends. CDR3 sequence (DNA): TGTGCCAGCAGCTTGCCCTATGAAGAGACCCAGTACTTC. It specifies CASSLPYEETQYF.

This clone was detected a few times. The chain is built from TRBV27 and TRBJ1-2; the D gene is possibly TRBD1 (6 bases). From germline, CDR1 is MNHEY and CDR2 SMNVEV (reference sequence). V shed 2 bases and J shed 7 bases, with 17 bases lying between them. The CDR3 spans 15 residues. The CDR3 region is CASSLMGGAASGYTF. DNA of the CDR3: TGTGCCAGCAGTTTAATGGGGGGGGCGGCTAGTGGCTACACCTTC.

The chain employs TRBV9 and TRBJ1-1; D is possibly TRBD1 (5 bases). The V gene's germline CDR1 is SGDLS and CDR2 YYNGEE. Trimming removed 1 base at V and 2 bases at J, with 9 bases between. The CDR3 runs to 14 residues. CDR3 DNA sequence: TGTGCCAGCAGCGTATCAGGGCTCAACACTGAAGCTTTCTTT. Its protein is CASSVSGLNTEAFF.

The CDR3 region is CASSPGGAIMKADTQYF. The CDR3 DNA follows: TGTGCCAGCTCTCCCGGGGGGGCCATCATGAAGGCAGATACGCAGTATTTT. The V and J genes are TRBV18 and TRBJ2-3; the match to TRBD2 covers 8 bases. The V gene's germline CDR1 is KGHSH and CDR2 LQKENI. The CDR3 is 17 amino acids. Trimming cost V 6 bases and J 4 bases; bases outside gene matches: 15.

This clone occurred a few times. The gene calls are TRBV7-9 and TRBJ2-1; 7 bases map to TRBD1. The CDR3 has 15 amino acids. V dropped 4 bases and J dropped 0; count of bases not matched to a gene: 3. Germline CDR1 is SEHNR and CDR2 is FQNEAQ (reference sequence). The chain's CDR3 is CASSSGQSSYNEQFF. CDR3 sequence (DNA): TGTGCCAGCAGCTCGGGACAGAGCTCCTACAATGAGCAGTTCTTC.

The rearrangement joins TRBV5-1 to TRBJ1-2, with 8 bases matching TRBD1. With V trimmed by 4 bases and J by 2 bases, 4 bases remained unmatched. This CDR3 is built from 14 residues. Germline values: CDR1 SGHRS, CDR2 YFSETQ. Here the CDR3 reads CASSPDRANYGYTF. In nucleotides, the CDR3 is TGCGCCAGCAGCCCGGACAGGGCAAACTATGGCTACACCTTC. The full variable domain, rest sourced from reference TRBV5-1 and TRBJ1-2, is KAGVTQTPRYLIKTRGQQVTLSCSPISGHRSVSWYQQTPGQGLQFLFEYFSETQRNKGNFPGRFSGRQFSNSRSEMNVSTLELGDSALYLCASSPDRANYGYTFGSGTRLTVV.

The J gene is TRBJ1-4, the V gene TRBV18; 10 nucleotides align to TRBD1. The CDR3 loop spans 15 amino acids. Germline lookup yields CDR1 KGHSH and CDR2 LQKENI. J gave up 8 bases and V 3 bases, and 6 bases lay outside the gene matches. The DNA for the CDR3 is TGTGCCAGCTCACCTCCGGGACAGGGGTACGAAAAACTGTTTTTT. Encoded protein: CASSPPGQGYEKLFF. The full variable domain, rest sourced from reference TRBV18 and TRBJ1-4, is NAGVMQNPRHLVRRRGQEARLRCSPMKGHSHVYWYRQLPEEGLKFMVYLQKENIIDESGMPKERFSAEFPKEGPSILRIQQVVRGDSAAYFCASSPPGQGYEKLFFGSGTQLSVL.

The chain is built from TRBV27 and TRBJ2-1; 7 positions agree with TRBD1. V was pared by 2 bases and J by 3 bases, with 4 bases of the junction left unmatched. Germline values: CDR1 MNHEY, CDR2 SMNVEV (reference sequence). The CDR3 runs to 15 residues. The CDR3 region is CASSLEGGVYNEQFF. CDR3 nucleotides: TGTGCCAGCAGTTTAGAAGGGGGCGTCTACAATGAGCAGTTCTTC.

V is TRBV28 and J is TRBJ2-7; D is perhaps TRBD2 (6 bases). This CDR3 contains 13 residues. Between the trimmed V and J ends, which lost 8 bases and 3 bases, there was a span of 14 bases. Germline loops: CDR1 MDHEN, CDR2 SYDVKM. CDR3 sequence: CASDSGLNYEQYF. CDR3 DNA sequence: TGTGCCAGCGACTCGGGACTTAACTACGAGCAGTACTTC.

V usage is TRBV7-8 and J usage is TRBJ2-3; 7 bases line up with TRBD1. There are 16 residues in the CDR3. With V trimmed by 5 bases and J by 1 base, 9 bases remained unmatched. Germline V gene sequence: CDR1 SGHVS, CDR2 FQNEAQ. This CDR3 reads CASSPKTGAGTDTQYF. The CDR3 DNA reads TGTGCCAGCAGCCCCAAAACAGGGGCGGGCACAGATACGCAGTATTTT.

The table lists this clone with a count of one. DNA of the CDR3: TGCGCCAGCAGCCTGACAGTTGCAGTCTACAATGAGCAGTTCTTC. Protein product: CASSLTVAVYNEQFF. The chain recombines TRBV5-1 with TRBJ2-1, with D perhaps matching TRBD1 (5 bases). The V gene lost 4 bases and the J gene lost 3 bases, with 14 bases spanning the gap. Germline V gives CDR1 SGHRS, CDR2 YFSETQ. This CDR3 is 15 amino acids long.

V is TRBV6-1 and J is TRBJ1-1, with D unclear. The V gene's germline CDR1 is MNHNS and CDR2 SASEGT. Trimming left V 3 bases short and J 0 bases short, with 8 bases between. The CDR3 sequence is 14 residues long. This CDR3 reads CASSDRLMNTEAFF. CDR3 in DNA: TGTGCCAGCAGTGACAGGCTAATGAACACTGAAGCTTTCTTT.

The chain has TRBV7-9 and TRBJ2-2, with 8 bases that match TRBD1. Per germline, CDR1 SEHNR and CDR2 FQNEAQ (reference sequence). The CDR3 sequence is 14 residues long. Unmatched junction bases numbered 5, after V lost 4 bases and J lost 7 bases. CDR3 residues: CASSSQGADGELFF. CDR3 DNA: TGTGCCAGCAGCTCGCAGGGGGCTGACGGGGAGCTGTTTTTT. Full variable domain (outside the CDR3, taken from reference TRBV7-9 and TRBJ2-2): DTGVSQNPRHKITKRGQNVTFRCDPISEHNRLYWYRQTLGQGPEFLTYFQNEAQLEKSRLLSDRFSAERPKGSFSTLEIQRTEQGDSAMYLCASSSQGADGELFFGEGSRLTVL.

The CDR3 DNA reads TGTGCCAGCAGCTCCCTCAATGAGCAGTTCTTC. This codes for CASSSLNEQFF. The genes are TRBV7-2 and TRBJ2-1; D gene uncertain. The V gene lost 4 bases and the J gene lost 6 bases, with 4 bases spanning the gap. The CDR3 loop spans 11 amino acids. Germline V gives CDR1 SGHTA, CDR2 FQGNSA.

The chain employs TRBV12-5 and TRBJ2-2; possible D gene TRBD1, 6 bases. Per the germline V gene, CDR1 is LGHNT and CDR2 is FRNRAP. Between the trimmed V and J ends, which lost 0 bases and 3 bases, there was a span of 11 bases. The CDR3 consists of 16 residues. The CDR3: CASGLVPGHYTGELFF. CDR3 in DNA: TGTGCTAGTGGTTTGGTACCGGGACATTACACCGGGGAGCTGTTTTTT.

The genes are TRBV11-2 and TRBJ2-1; 13 bases map to TRBD2. There are 17 residues in the CDR3. The trim removed 2 bases at V and 7 bases at J, leaving 8 bases unmatched. Germline V lookup: CDR1 SGHAT, CDR2 FQNNGV. CDR3 sequence reads: CASSLLGTSGKGNEQFF. The CDR3 coding sequence is TGTGCCAGCAGCTTACTCGGGACTAGCGGGAAGGGTAATGAGCAGTTCTTC.

The CDR3 DNA is TGTGCCAGCAGTGAAAAGTTTGGACTATACAAAAACATTCAGTACTTC. This encodes CASSEKFGLYKNIQYF. The V gene is TRBV6-1, the J gene TRBJ2-4; maybe TRBD2 (6 bases). With 2 bases removed from V and 3 bases from J, the gap between germline ends came to 14 bases. Germline V gene sequence: CDR1 MNHNS, CDR2 SASEGT. This CDR3 is built from 16 residues.

The gene calls are TRBV9 and TRBJ2-5; TRBD2 agrees at 7 bases. This CDR3 has 13 amino acids. Germline V gene data show CDR1 as SGDLS and CDR2 as YYNGEE. Trimming took 7 bases from V and 2 from J; bases not matched to a gene: 5. CDR3 sequence: CASGAGFQETQYF. DNA of the CDR3: TGTGCCAGCGGAGCGGGATTTCAAGAGACCCAGTACTTC.

The V gene is TRBV29-1, the J gene TRBJ2-3, with D maybe TRBD2 (6 bases). Germline CDR1 SQVTM, CDR2 ANQGSEA. CDR3 size: 14 residues. The ends were cut back, 2 bases at V and 2 bases at J, with 11 bases in the middle. The CDR3 coding sequence is TGCAGCGTTGAATCGGGACTGAACACAGATACGCAGTATTTT. Amino acids: CSVESGLNTDTQYF.

This clone has only a few counts. The V call is TRBV27, the J call TRBJ2-7; 9 bases are shared with TRBD1. CDR3 length equals 16 residues. V lost 4 bases and J lost 2; bases outside the gene matches: 9. Germline V gene lookup returns CDR1 MNHEY and CDR2 SMNVEV (reference sequence). The CDR3 loop reads CASSSRQGVFAYEQYF. DNA for the CDR3: TGTGCCAGCAGTTCTCGACAGGGGGTATTCGCCTACGAGCAGTACTTC.

The V gene is TRBV5-4, the J gene TRBJ2-3, with D maybe TRBD2 (5 bases). The germline V gene has CDR1 SGHNT and CDR2 YYREEE (reference sequence). Trimming stripped 4 bases from V and 6 bases from J, with 12 bases between. CDR3 length: 13 residues. The CDR3 sequence is CASSQRTGDTQYF. The CDR3 bases are TGTGCCAGCAGCCAAAGAACGGGGGATACGCAGTATTTT. Full variable domain (remainder filled in from reference TRBV5-4 and TRBJ2-3): ETGVTQSPTHLIKTRGQQVTLRCSSQSGHNTVSWYQQALGQGPQFIFQYYREEENGRGNFPPRFSGLQFPNYSSELNVNALELDDSALYLCASSQRTGDTQYFGPGTRLTVL.

This clone was counted only a few times. The rearrangement links TRBV6-5 to TRBJ2-1; 9 bases agree with TRBD2. This CDR3 has 13 amino acids. Unmatched junction bases numbered 4, after V lost 9 bases and J lost 4 bases. Germline V CDR1 and CDR2: MNHEY, SVGAGI. The DNA of the CDR3 is TGTGCCAGTAGCGGGAGATGGTACAATGAGCAGTTCTTC. It specifies CASSGRWYNEQFF.

V and J are TRBV6-1 and TRBJ1-5; possibly TRBD1 for D (6 bases). The CDR3 consists of 14 residues. Deletions cut 10 bases from V and 0 bases from J, with 13 bases between. The germline CDR1 and CDR2 sequences are MNHNS and SASEGT. The CDR3: CATQDRFSNQPQHF. CDR3 nucleotides: TGTGCCACCCAGGACAGATTTAGCAATCAGCCCCAGCATTTT.

This clone was seen only a few times. Other DNA sequences in the same sample also yield this CDR3. The V and J genes are TRBV5-1 and TRBJ1-4, with TRBD1 as a possible D gene (5 bases). Trimming stripped 4 bases from V and 0 bases from J, with 10 bases between. Germline V lookup: CDR1 SGHRS, CDR2 YFSETQ. The CDR3 contains 15 residues. Here the CDR3 reads CASSLSGTTNEKLFF. CDR3 bases: TGCGCCAGCAGCCTATCAGGGACAACTAATGAAAAACTGTTTTTT.

This clone was seen more than once but under ten times. This chain links TRBV25-1 with TRBJ1-2, with D unresolved. CDR1 MGHDK and CDR2 SYGVNS come from the germline V gene. V dropped 2 bases and J dropped 5 bases, with 9 bases sitting between them. CDR3 size: 13 residues. The CDR3, as DNA: TGTGCCAGCAGTGAAGTTGGAGGGTATGGCTACACCTTC. It specifies CASSEVGGYGYTF.

This sequence joins TRBV29-1 and TRBJ2-3; a possible D gene is TRBD2 (6 bases). This CDR3 is 14 amino acids long. V lost 7 bases and J 2 bases, leaving 16 bases between the germline ends. Germline V CDR1 and CDR2: SQVTM, ANQGSEA. CDR3 protein: CSARLGSHTDTQYF. DNA of the CDR3: TGCAGCGCCCGACTAGGCAGCCACACAGATACGCAGTATTTT.

This clone was found once. The rearrangement links TRBV6-5 to TRBJ2-5, with a possible D match to TRBD2 (5 bases). The length of the CDR3 is 14 residues. Germline-derived CDR1 and CDR2 are MNHEY and SVGAGI. With 4 bases removed from V and 0 bases from J, the gap between germline ends came to 9 bases. CDR3 region: CASSSLEDQETQYF. DNA for the CDR3: TGTGCCAGCAGTTCACTAGAAGACCAAGAGACCCAGTACTTC.

The chain combines TRBV7-2 with TRBJ1-1, with TRBD1 as a possible D gene (5 bases). The CDR3 sequence is 13 residues long. Trimming took 5 bases from V and 5 from J, leaving 12 bases between them. The germline gives CDR1 SGHTA, CDR2 FQGNSA. CDR3 loop: CASSARAWTEAFF. The CDR3 nucleotides are TGTGCCAGCAGCGCCAGGGCGTGGACTGAAGCTTTCTTT.

Only a few counts were recorded for this clone. V gene TRBV27 combines with J gene TRBJ2-1; D perhaps matches TRBD2 (6 bases). From germline, CDR1 is MNHEY and CDR2 SMNVEV (reference sequence). The CDR3 extends over 15 amino acids. The V and J ends lost 6 bases and 6 bases respectively, with 18 bases between them. The CDR3 DNA follows: TGTGCCAGCAGAAAGCATTGGGACTCTGGCAATGAGCAGTTCTTC. It translates to CASRKHWDSGNEQFF.